This T cell receptor beta chain is drawn from a study of graft-versus-host responses after intestinal transplantation listed by TCRdb under 2021. About the investigation overall: The transplants that recipients got were multivisceral, liver-intestinal, or isolated intestinal. Anti-thymocyte globulin induction was given to all recipients, followed by maintenance tacrolimus and steroids for 2 to 3 years. The cohort enrolled about 23 intestinal transplant recipients, one of whom was a retransplant, and 3 patients without pretransplant specimens were excluded. Rather than being sequenced by the commercial service, samples from a few later patients were sequenced in-house on an Illumina MiSeq and processed with MiXCR. A peak of at least 4% donor T cells among recipient peripheral blood mononuclear cells was the definition used for donor T cell macrochimerism. Graft-versus-host and host-versus-graft alloreactive T cell clones were tracked in the graft, circulation and bone marrow after intestinal transplantation using bulk TCR-beta CDR3 sequencing. To identify alloreactive clones, pre-transplant mixed lymphocyte reaction products were sequenced and then compared with unstimulated pre-transplant donor and recipient T cells. The paper as a whole reports these results and caveats: Conclusions were limited by the relatively low number and heterogeneity of intestinal transplant patients. GvH clones were detected in recipient bone marrow, and some of these GvH clones were observed earlier in ileal mucosa or blood, consistent with an intestinal mucosal origin. Peak levels of circulating GvH clones were associated with declines in HvG clones early after transplant. High GvH to HvG T cell clonal ratios were observed in the allografts of patients with donor T cell macrochimerism.

The sample's time point label, decoded: cells obtained before transplantation from donor or recipient. CD3+CD4+ and CD3+CD8+ populations were FACS-sorted from unstimulated pre-transplant donor and recipient cells taken from spleen or lymph nodes. About this clone: Its binding antigen is unknown. Base-call qualities are not available, and no considerably larger clone is one nucleotide away.

Library method: the immunoSEQ multiplex PCR assay. For most patients, genomic DNA was isolated using the Qiagen DNeasy Blood and Tissue Kit and was shipped frozen to Adaptive Biotechnologies for TCR sequencing. For most patients, high-throughput TCR-beta CDR3 sequencing of genomic DNA was performed by Adaptive Biotechnologies. From the authors' description of their analysis: Adaptive's ImmunoSEQ software supplied the TCR sequencing data for approximately 18 patients, while MiXCR and VDJtools were used to process a few other patients. CD4 versus CD8 sorting errors were corrected by removing sequences found in both subsets at a frequency ratio below 5:1. Because the origin of CDR3 nucleotide sequences shared between donor and recipient could not be assigned, those sequences were removed. At least 2-fold expansion over unstimulated cells and a minimum CFSE-low frequency of 0.002% (template counts) or 0.001% (read counts) were required for clones to be classified as alloreactive. A clone was considered mappable if detected in the sequenced pre-transplant spleen, lymph node, or MLR CFSE-low populations of the donor or recipient. The cumulative frequency of alloreactive clones was calculated as a percentage of all sequences, weighted by copy number. TCRdb holds this immuneACCESS table with in-frame rearrangements only. Some clones are missing; in checked studies, unresolved V genes explain under half, and the rest has no known cause. V, J and clone size are taken as reported in that table, and D and trimming were inferred from the DNA itself. The sample table shows just over 85,000 clones, and approximately 90% are seen once. Around 0.36% of the sample is taken by the ten largest.

The sequencing here drew on unstimulated CD8+ T cells sorted from spleen or lymph node cells, taken before transplant. This clonotype originated in a human donor who was the organ donor for an intestinal transplant.

Here the CDR3 is given as CASSLDRNSPLHF. The DNA is TGTGCCAGCAGCTTAGATCGGAATTCACCCCTCCACTTT. The rearrangement joined TRBV11-2 to TRBJ1-6; the D gene remains uncertain. Deletion took 0 bases off V and 7 bases off J, with a span of 4 bases between the germline ends. Via the germline V gene, CDR1 is SGHAT and CDR2 FQNNGV. CDR3 length: 13 amino acids, cysteine to phenylalanine. CDR3 DNA only is kept here, 39 bases in frame from base 1.